One sample yielded the 3 T cell receptor beta chains listed below, sequenced in a study of blood T cell repertoires in COVID-19. TCRdb keeps only in-frame clones here, not all; method: immunoSEQ multiplex PCR. The table lists hundreds of thousands of clones, around 89% of them singletons. The specimen was peripheral blood. The receptors stem from a woman aged 25 to 45 with COVID-19, enrolled during active disease.

The V and J genes are TRBV10-2 and TRBJ1-6; the D gene is possibly TRBD1 (5 bases). This CDR3 comprises 15 residues. V gave up 6 bases and J gave up 12 bases, with 21 bases separating them. From germline, CDR1 is WSHSY and CDR2 SAAADI. The chain's CDR3 is CASSDAPGSGEPLHF. The CDR3 DNA follows: TGCGCCAGCAGCGACGCTCCAGGTTCGGGGGAACCCCTCCACTTT.

The CDR3 DNA follows: TGTGCCAGCAGCCCCGACTACATCCAAGAGACCCAGTACTTC. Translated: CASSPDYIQETQYF. V and J are TRBV25-1 and TRBJ2-5; tentative D call: TRBD2 (5 bases). V shed 6 bases and J shed 1 base, with 12 bases lying between them. CDR3 size: 14 residues. Per germline, CDR1 MGHDK and CDR2 SYGVNS.

The chain uses TRBV10-3 and TRBJ2-1, with no clear D. Germline V gene data show CDR1 as ENHRY and CDR2 as SYGVKD. The V gene lost 5 bases and the J gene lost 5 bases, with 7 bases spanning the gap. CDR3 length: 12 amino acids. The CDR3 DNA reads as TGTGCCATCAGTCTTGGAGACAATGAGCAGTTCTTC. This codes for CAISLGDNEQFF.